One sample yielded the 8 T cell receptor beta chains listed below, sequenced in a study of graft-versus-host responses after intestinal transplantation. The protocol was immunoSEQ multiplex PCR, while the TCRdb copy is restricted to in-frame clones and leaves out a portion. The sample consists of more than 50,000 clones, 75% to 95% of them appearing once. Source: PBMCs, taken nearly 670 days after intestinal transplant. The receptors originated from a human patient who received an intestinal transplant, so some T cells may come from the graft donor.

The V gene is TRBV7-9, the J gene TRBJ2-5, with unresolved D. The CDR3 covers 12 residues. Trimming stripped 5 bases from V and 3 bases from J, with 7 bases between. Germline CDR1 is SEHNR and CDR2 is FQNEAQ (reference sequence). The CDR3 reads CASSPPEETQYF. CDR3 coding DNA: TGTGCCAGCAGCCCACCCGAAGAGACCCAGTACTTC. Using reference TRBV7-9 and TRBJ2-5 for the parts outside the CDR3, the full variable domain is DTGVSQNPRHKITKRGQNVTFRCDPISEHNRLYWYRQTLGQGPEFLTYFQNEAQLEKSRLLSDRFSAERPKGSFSTLEIQRTEQGDSAMYLCASSPPEETQYFGPGTRLLVL.

The rearrangement joins TRBV7-9 to TRBJ1-3; 7 nucleotides align to TRBD1. V lost 4 bases to trimming and J lost 6 bases; unmatched junction nucleotides: 3. The CDR3 runs 13 residues. Germline values: CDR1 SEHNR, CDR2 FQNEAQ (reference sequence). The CDR3 sequence: CASSWGTVNTIYF. CDR3 bases: TGTGCCAGCAGCTGGGGGACAGTAAACACCATATATTTT.

The chain's CDR3 is CASSAGEGYTEAFF. The DNA for the CDR3 is TGTGCCAGCAGTGCGGGGGAGGGGTACACTGAAGCTTTCTTT. The rearrangement joins TRBV25-1 to TRBJ1-1; a weak D match, TRBD1 (5 bases). CDR1 and CDR2 (germline): MGHDK, SYGVNS. V lost 4 bases and J lost 3, with 12 bases in between. The CDR3 covers 14 residues.

The sample holds a few counts of this clone. The rearrangement joins TRBV5-1 to TRBJ2-7, with D perhaps matching TRBD1 (5 bases). Trimming took off 2 bases at V and 3 bases at J, with 9 bases between the two ends. The CDR3 is 13 amino acids. From germline, CDR1 is SGHRS and CDR2 YFSETQ. For the CDR3, the DNA is TGCGCCAGCAGCTTCGACAGTATCTACGAGCAGTACTTC. This sequence encodes CASSFDSIYEQYF. The full variable domain, its missing parts supplied by reference TRBV5-1 and TRBJ2-7, is KAGVTQTPRYLIKTRGQQVTLSCSPISGHRSVSWYQQTPGQGLQFLFEYFSETQRNKGNFPGRFSGRQFSNSRSEMNVSTLELGDSALYLCASSFDSIYEQYFGPGTRLTVT.

The rearrangement links TRBV27 to TRBJ2-7; 11 nucleotides align to TRBD2. The CDR3 has 18 amino acids. Germline V lookup: CDR1 MNHEY, CDR2 SMNVEV (reference sequence). Losses at the gene ends were 1 base for V and 0 bases for J; bases not matched to a gene: 8. CDR3 coding DNA: TGTGCCAGCAGTTTATTCTCGCTAGCGGGGGGCCTCTCCTACGAGCAGTACTTC. Its translation: CASSLFSLAGGLSYEQYF.

The J gene is TRBJ1-1, the V gene TRBV7-9; 9 bases match TRBD1. V shed 3 bases, J shed 0 bases, and the junction held 14 bases outside the gene matches. The CDR3 runs to 19 residues. Germline V gene sequence: CDR1 SEHNR, CDR2 FQNEAQ (reference sequence). Here the CDR3 DNA reads TGTGCCAGCAGCTTGGAACCGGGACAGGGTTTGTTCATGAACACTGAAGCTTTCTTT. This codes for CASSLEPGQGLFMNTEAFF.

For the CDR3, the DNA is TGTGCCAGCAGCGTAGATTGGGGGAGGAATTCACCCCTCCACTTT. This codes for CASSVDWGRNSPLHF. The V and J genes are TRBV9 and TRBJ1-6, with D perhaps matching TRBD1 (5 bases). Trimming shortened V by 0 bases and J by 7 bases, and 11 bases separated the two germline ends. The CDR3 runs to 15 residues. Germline V gene lookup returns CDR1 SGDLS and CDR2 YYNGEE. Together with reference TRBV9 and TRBJ1-6, the CDR3 gives the full variable domain: DSGVTQTPKHLITATGQRVTLRCSPRSGDLSVYWYQQSLDQGLQFLIQYYNGEERAKGNILERFSAQQFPDLHSELNLSSLELGDSALYFCASSVDWGRNSPLHFGNGTRLTVT.

The chain employs TRBV19 and TRBJ2-7; TRBD1 aligns across 7 bases. This CDR3 region has 15 residues. V was pared by 4 bases and J by 2 bases, with 8 bases of the junction left unmatched. The germline V gene encodes CDR1 LNHDA and CDR2 SQIVND (reference sequence). CDR3 nucleotide sequence: TGTGCCAGTAGTAACCCCGGACAGGTACCCTACGAGCAGTACTTC. Encoded protein: CASSNPGQVPYEQYF. Together with reference TRBV19 and TRBJ2-7, the CDR3 gives the full variable domain: DGGITQSPKYLFRKEGQNVTLSCEQNLNHDAMYWYRQDPGQGLRLIYYSQIVNDFQKGDIAEGYSVSREKKESFPLTVTSAQKNPTAFYLCASSNPGQVPYEQYFGPGTRLTVT.